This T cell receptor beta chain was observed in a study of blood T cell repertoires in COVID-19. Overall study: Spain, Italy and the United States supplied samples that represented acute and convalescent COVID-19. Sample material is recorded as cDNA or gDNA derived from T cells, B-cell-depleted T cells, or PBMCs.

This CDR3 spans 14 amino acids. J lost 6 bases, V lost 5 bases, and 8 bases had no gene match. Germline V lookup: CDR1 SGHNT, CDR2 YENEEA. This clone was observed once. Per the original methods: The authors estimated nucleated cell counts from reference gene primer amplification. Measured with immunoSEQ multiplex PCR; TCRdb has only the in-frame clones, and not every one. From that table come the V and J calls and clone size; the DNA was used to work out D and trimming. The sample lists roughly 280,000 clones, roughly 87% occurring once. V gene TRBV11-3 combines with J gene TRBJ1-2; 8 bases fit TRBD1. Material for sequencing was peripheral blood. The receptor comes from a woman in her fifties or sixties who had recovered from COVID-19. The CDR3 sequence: CASSSGQGSDGYTF. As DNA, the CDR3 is TGTGCCAGCAGCAGTGGACAGGGTTCGGATGGCTACACCTTC.